The 16 T cell receptor beta chains given below trace back to one sample, sequenced in a study of T cells after yellow fever vaccination. In TCRdb, the 5' RACE reads were re-called with MiXCR into one record per CDR3 protein. Of roughly 62,000 distinct CDR3 sequences listed, around 6.5% are singletons. This material consisted of CD8+ T cells sorted from PBMCs, taken on the day of the first yellow fever vaccination. The receptors come from a man between 18 and 29 years old who received the YFV17D yellow fever vaccine.

This clonotype was seen at least ten times. The genes are TRBV2 and TRBJ2-7; D unclear. Germline assignment: CDR1 SNHLY and CDR2 FYNNEI. The CDR3 runs to 13 residues. Trimming left V 7 bases short and J 3 bases short, with 13 bases between. CDR3 sequence: CASTRSDGYEQYF. The CDR3 nucleotides read TGTGCCAGCACCAGATCGGACGGCTACGAGCAGTACTTC.

This clonotype was recorded many times. The rearrangement links TRBV5-6 to TRBJ1-2, with 8 bases lining up with TRBD1. Looked up from germline, CDR1 is SGHDT and CDR2 is YYEEEE. The CDR3 sequence is 17 residues long. The ends lost 2 bases at V and 7 bases at J; junction bases unmatched: 16. The CDR3, as DNA: TGTGCCAGCAGCTTTCGAGACGCCTCAGGGGGCAGCGTTGGCTACACCTTC. Residues: CASSFRDASGGSVGYTF.

This clonotype came up many times. The chain links TRBV7-8 to TRBJ2-3, with D possibly matching TRBD1 (6 bases). V lost 1 base, J lost 6 bases, and 11 bases lay in between. This CDR3 contains 14 residues. CDR1 SGHVS and CDR2 FQNEAQ come from the germline V gene. CDR3 DNA sequence: TGTGCCAGCAGCTTAGAGGACAGCGGCGATACGCAGTATTTT. Its translation: CASSLEDSGDTQYF.

This clonotype was counted at least ten times. The chain has TRBV18 and TRBJ2-5; 8 bases align to TRBD2. The germline gives CDR1 KGHSH, CDR2 LQKENI. The ends lost 4 bases at V and 1 base at J; junction bases unmatched: 8. This CDR3 is built from 16 residues. The CDR3 reads CASSLEVAGRQETQYF. Written as DNA, the CDR3 is TGTGCCAGCTCACTGGAAGTAGCGGGGCGCCAAGAGACCCAGTACTTC.

This clonotype was seen more than once but under ten times. The gene calls are TRBV29-1 and TRBJ2-1; possibly TRBD1 for D (6 bases). The CDR3 covers 14 residues. V lost 3 bases and J lost 6, with 15 bases in between. From germline, CDR1 is SQVTM and CDR2 ANQGSEA. CDR3 sequence: CSVEGWQGSNEQFF. In nucleotides, the CDR3 is TGCAGCGTTGAGGGCTGGCAGGGGTCCAATGAGCAGTTCTTC.

This chain joins TRBV12-3 or TRBV12-4 and TRBJ2-3; D could derive from TRBD1 or TRBD2 (5 bases each). V was trimmed by 3 bases and J by 2 bases, leaving 15 bases between them. CDR3 size: 16 residues. CDR3 in DNA: TGTGCCAGCAGTTTGAGGGACGGGGTATTCACAGATACGCAGTATTTT. Translated: CASSLRDGVFTDTQYF.

The table lists this clonotype with a few counts. The chain is built from TRBV5-4 and TRBJ1-1; D is perhaps TRBD1 (5 bases). Germline CDR1 reads SGHNT; CDR2 reads YYREEE (reference sequence). CDR3 length: 15 residues. V shed 3 bases and J shed 3 bases, with 15 bases lying between them. CDR3 sequence: CASSYAGPEDTEAFF. The CDR3 DNA is TGTGCCAGCAGCTACGCGGGACCAGAAGACACTGAAGCTTTCTTT.

This clonotype was seen many times. The rearrangement links TRBV7-9 to TRBJ1-1; D gene uncertain. Germline V gene sequence: CDR1 SEHNR, CDR2 FQNEAQ (reference sequence). The CDR3 runs to 15 residues. The ends were cut back, 4 bases at V and 11 bases at J, with 23 bases in the middle. This chain's CDR3 is CASSSMSGKGFTAFF. The DNA of the CDR3 is TGTGCCAGCAGCTCAATGTCGGGGAAAGGGTTTACGGCTTTCTTT.

This clonotype has a handful of counts. V is TRBV19 and J is TRBJ1-2; D gene ambiguous. V was clipped by 1 base and J by 3 bases, with 6 bases between them. The CDR3 consists of 13 residues. The germline CDR1 and CDR2 sequences are LNHDA and SQIVND (reference sequence). CDR3 amino acids: CASSIGSDYGYTF. CDR3 nucleotide sequence: TGTGCCAGTAGTATAGGATCGGACTATGGCTACACCTTC.

This clonotype has at least ten counts. The rearrangement uses TRBV4-3 and TRBJ2-1; TRBD1 matches 9 bases. After removal of 4 bases from V and 5 bases from J, the junction contained 6 bases not matched to a gene. Germline-derived CDR1 and CDR2 are LGHNA and YSLEER. The CDR3 runs 15 residues. The CDR3 region is CASSPGTGSDNEQFF. CDR3 in DNA: TGCGCCAGCAGCCCCGGGACAGGGTCCGACAATGAGCAGTTCTTC.

This clonotype was found many times. The chain is built from TRBV7-9 and TRBJ2-1; a weak D match, TRBD1 (6 bases). The CDR3 totals 11 residues. CDR1 SEHNR and CDR2 FQNEAQ come from the germline V gene (reference sequence). Trimming took off 11 bases at V and 9 bases at J, with 14 bases between the two ends. The CDR3 reads CALLLGGEQFF. In DNA, the CDR3 is TGTGCCTTATTACTAGGGGGTGAGCAGTTCTTC.

V usage is TRBV19 and J usage is TRBJ2-5, with D maybe TRBD2 (5 bases). CDR1 and CDR2 from the germline V gene are LNHDA and SQIVND (reference sequence). V lost 4 bases and J lost 1, with 10 bases in between. The CDR3 runs to 14 residues. Here the CDR3 DNA reads TGTGCCAGTAGTACATCCCGGGGCCAAGAGACCCAGTACTTC. Protein: CASSTSRGQETQYF.

The chain uses TRBV9 and TRBJ2-3; 8 bases align to TRBD2. CDR1 is SGDLS and CDR2 is YYNGEE in the germline V gene. The CDR3 contains 15 residues. V lost 3 bases, J lost 2 bases, and 5 bases stayed unmatched. CDR3 nucleotides: TGTGCCAGCAGCGAGACGGGGGGGACCACAGATACGCAGTATTTT. It is translated as CASSETGGTTDTQYF.

This clonotype was seen many times. CDR3 nucleotide sequence: TGTGCCAGCAGTCGATCCACCGGGGAGCTGTTTTTT. Translation gives CASSRSTGELFF. The chain links TRBV12-3 or TRBV12-4 to TRBJ2-2; D is undetermined. V lost 5 bases and J lost 4, with 5 bases in between. CDR3 length: 12 residues.

Ten or more counts support this clonotype. The chain combines TRBV5-1 with TRBJ1-1; D is perhaps TRBD1 (5 bases). The ends were cut back, 1 base at V and 4 bases at J, with 11 bases in the middle. The CDR3 length is 14 residues. CDR1 SGHRS and CDR2 YFSETQ come from the germline V gene. The CDR3 region is CASSLLGTGTEAFF. CDR3 DNA sequence: TGCGCCAGCAGCTTGCTTGGGACCGGCACTGAAGCTTTCTTT.

This clonotype was picked up a small number of times. The V gene is TRBV4-1, the J gene TRBJ1-1, with 8 positions matching TRBD1. The CDR3 contains 14 residues. Trimming cost V 0 bases and J 5 bases; bases outside gene matches: 2. Germline V gene data show CDR1 as MGHRA and CDR2 as YSYEKL. The CDR3 region is CASSQDRTGTEAFF. DNA of the CDR3: TGCGCCAGCAGCCAAGATAGGACAGGGACTGAAGCTTTCTTT.